This is a list of T cell receptor beta chains from one sample in a study of OX40 agonist ivuxolimab in advanced cancers. The method was immunoSEQ multiplex PCR; TCRdb's version includes in-frame clones alone and lacks a portion of them. In the table there are roughly 58,000 clones, roughly 84% of which are singletons. Material: CD4+ or CD8+ T cells sorted from blood, obtained in a trial of the OX40 agonist ivuxolimab. The receptor source for this set is an adult with an advanced solid tumor such as melanoma, head and neck, liver or kidney cancer. Each CDR3 is given with its conserved first and last residue. A D gene is named only where the DNA matches it firmly. Part of the rows lack a size; the others show once, few, many or a class for expanded clones.

CDR3 DNA: TGTGCCAGCAGGGGTGGGCCGAATAATTCACCCCTCCACTTT
CDR3 protein: CASRGGPNNSPLHF
D gene: .
V gene: TRBV6-1
J gene: TRBJ1-6
CDR3 length: 14
clone size: .

CDR3 DNA: TGTGCCAGCAGTTCCAGGGTGAATGAGCAGTTCTTC
CDR3 protein: CASSSRVNEQFF
D gene: .
V gene: TRBV6-5
J gene: TRBJ2-1
CDR3 length: 12
clone size: once

CDR3 DNA: TGTGCCAGCCACAAGCGGGGTGGCACCGGGGAGCTGTTTTTT
CDR3 protein: CASHKRGGTGELFF
D gene: TRBD2
V gene: TRBV6-5
J gene: TRBJ2-2
CDR3 length: 14
clone size: once

CDR3 DNA: TGCGCCAGCAGCTTGGCCAATGGAGAGGATGGCTACACCTTC
CDR3 protein: CASSLANGEDGYTF
D gene: .
V gene: TRBV5-1
J gene: TRBJ1-2
CDR3 length: 14
clone size: .

CDR3 DNA: TGCGCCAGCAGCCAAGTAGGGCGGACCACTACAGAAAAACTGTTTTTT
CDR3 protein: CASSQVGRTTTEKLFF
D gene: .
V gene: TRBV4-1
J gene: TRBJ1-4
CDR3 length: 16
clone size: .

CDR3 DNA: TGTGCCAGCAGCGCCGCCCGCGAGCAGTACTTC
CDR3 protein: CASSAAREQYF
D gene: .
V gene: TRBV7-8
J gene: TRBJ2-7
CDR3 length: 11
clone size: once

CDR3 DNA: TGTGCCAGCAGCTCATGGGCAGGCCAAAATCAGCCCCAGCATTTT
CDR3 protein: CASSSWAGQNQPQHF
D gene: .
V gene: TRBV7-8
J gene: TRBJ1-5
CDR3 length: 15
clone size: .

CDR3 DNA: TGTGCCAGCAGCCCTATGCAGTATGTCTACGAGCAGTACTTC
CDR3 protein: CASSPMQYVYEQYF
D gene: .
V gene: TRBV7-2
J gene: TRBJ2-7
CDR3 length: 14
clone size: .

CDR3 DNA: TGTGCCAGCAGCTTAGCCCCGGACATTCCCTACGAGCAGTACTTC
CDR3 protein: CASSLAPDIPYEQYF
D gene: .
V gene: TRBV7-2
J gene: TRBJ2-7
CDR3 length: 15
clone size: .

CDR3 DNA: TGCAGCGTCCGTGGGTCTAATGAAAAACTGTTTTTT
CDR3 protein: CSVRGSNEKLFF
D gene: .
V gene: TRBV29-1
J gene: TRBJ1-4
CDR3 length: 12
clone size: .

CDR3 DNA: TGTGCCAGCAGCCTACAGGAGGAAGAGACCCAGTACTTC
CDR3 protein: CASSLQEEETQYF
D gene: .
V gene: TRBV7-6
J gene: TRBJ2-5
CDR3 length: 13
clone size: .